Given below is one T cell receptor (beta chain) in context. This CDR3 is 14 amino acids long. Trimming took off 1 base at V and 5 bases at J, with 11 bases between the two ends. The germline gives CDR1 WNHNN, CDR2 SYGVQD (reference sequence). These data originate in a study of blood T cell repertoires in COVID-19. Per the original data handling: Nucleated cell counts were estimated from reference gene primer amplification. Profiled with immunoSEQ multiplex PCR; TCRdb holds only in-frame clones, not every one. V and J calls and clone size are given by that table; D and trimming were obtained from the DNA. The sample consists of approximately 340,000 clones, approximately 90% of them appearing once. In terms of age and location, participants ranged from about 18 to 95 years and lived in approximately 26 US areas.

Sequenced sample: PBMCs or T cells enriched from blood (not recorded which). The receptor was isolated from a woman between 40 and 55 years old who had been exposed to COVID-19. The gene calls are TRBV10-1 and TRBJ1-1; the D gene is possibly TRBD1 (5 bases). The CDR3, as DNA: TGCGCCAGCAGTGAGTTCCAGGGTGGAACTGAAGCTTTCTTT. This encodes CASSEFQGGTEAFF.